This entry is about one T cell receptor beta chain. As originally analysed: Cell counts per sample came from amplifying reference gene primers. Libraries were prepared by immunoSEQ multiplex PCR; TCRdb keeps only in-frame clonotypes and omits some of them. V and J calls and clone size are those listed in that table; D and trimming were worked out from the DNA. This repertoire shows 150,000 or so clones, around nine tenths found once; its top ten account for over 4.5%. The junction had 4 bases not matched to a gene; V was cut back by 1 base and J by 2 bases. Looked up from germline, CDR1 is SEHNR and CDR2 is FQNEAQ (reference sequence). This CDR3 comprises 15 residues. This sample stems from a study of blood T cell repertoires in COVID-19. Study as a whole: Sites in the United States, Italy and Spain provided acute and convalescent COVID-19 samples. PBMCs, B-cell-depleted T cells, or T cells were the source of the cDNA or gDNA that made up the material.

The chain recombines TRBV7-9 with TRBJ2-7; TRBD2 matches 8 bases. Sample: peripheral blood. This clonotype was sampled from a human donor in a cohort sampled during active COVID-19. This CDR3 reads CASSLDKRGTYEQYF. For the CDR3, the DNA is TGTGCCAGCAGCTTAGACAAGCGGGGGACCTACGAGCAGTACTTC.